This T cell receptor (beta chain) comes out of a study of shared clonotypes between healthy human individuals. Overall study results and limits: The study sampled only blood, and tissue repertoires likely differ.

Genomic DNA (from each subset) was split evenly across several immunoSEQ plates. Unsorted PBMC replicate PCRs drew on 250 to 300 ng DNA, representing tens of thousands of T cell genomes. Repertoires were generated with immunoSEQ multiplex PCR, while TCRdb's copy carries only in-frame clones and drops some. The table has about 480,000 clones, roughly 79% seen once; the top ten hold under 15%. A remark on this clone: Its specificity is not known.

This CDR3 is built from 18 residues. CDR1 and CDR2 from the germline V gene are LGHNA and YSLEER. V gave up 1 base and J gave up 0 bases, with 16 bases separating them. Donors, healthy HIV-negative adults, lacked recent acute infections or vaccinations. The receptor's source is a middle-aged woman in good health. Some clones in this sample may be carry-over from other donors' samples. V and J are TRBV4-3 and TRBJ2-1; D ambiguous. The material sequenced was PBMCs. CDR3 loop: CASSQADGFTRSYNEQFF. CDR3 in DNA: TGCGCCAGCAGCCAAGCAGACGGCTTTACTCGCTCCTACAATGAGCAGTTCTTC.